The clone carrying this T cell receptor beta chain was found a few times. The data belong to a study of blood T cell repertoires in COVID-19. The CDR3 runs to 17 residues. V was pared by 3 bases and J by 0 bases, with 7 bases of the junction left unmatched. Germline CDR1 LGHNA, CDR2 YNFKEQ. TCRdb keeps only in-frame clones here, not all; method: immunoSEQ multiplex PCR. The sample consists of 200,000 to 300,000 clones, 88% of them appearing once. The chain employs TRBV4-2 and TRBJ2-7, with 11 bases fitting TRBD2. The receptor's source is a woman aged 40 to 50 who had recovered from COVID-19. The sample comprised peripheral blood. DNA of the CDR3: TGTGCCAGCAGCCACAGGCTAGCGGGGGGTAGCTCCTACGAGCAGTACTTC. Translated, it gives CASSHRLAGGSSYEQYF.